This TCR beta chain was recovered during a study of T-cell reconstitution after alpha-beta-depleted transplantation in children. Unique molecular identifiers were used to barcode this TCRbeta library. TCRdb reprocessed the PCR reads via MiXCR and lists one record per CDR3 protein. The sample lists a few hundred thousand distinct CDR3 sequences, approximately 20% occurring once. This clonotype has a count of ten or more. Looked up from germline, CDR1 is DFQATT and CDR2 is SNEGSKA (reference sequence). This CDR3 has 13 amino acids. V was pared by 5 bases and J by 13 bases, with 21 bases between. This receptor was obtained from a human donor who donated a stem cell graft to a child with acute myeloid leukemia. The rearrangement joins TRBV20-1 to TRBJ2-1, with D possibly TRBD1 on 6 matching bases. The sample was PBMCs from the stem cell graft donor, taken from the stem cell graft. CDR3 protein: CSAPKDGGIEQFF. CDR3 nucleotides: TGCAGTGCTCCCAAAGATGGGGGCATCGAACAGTTCTTC.